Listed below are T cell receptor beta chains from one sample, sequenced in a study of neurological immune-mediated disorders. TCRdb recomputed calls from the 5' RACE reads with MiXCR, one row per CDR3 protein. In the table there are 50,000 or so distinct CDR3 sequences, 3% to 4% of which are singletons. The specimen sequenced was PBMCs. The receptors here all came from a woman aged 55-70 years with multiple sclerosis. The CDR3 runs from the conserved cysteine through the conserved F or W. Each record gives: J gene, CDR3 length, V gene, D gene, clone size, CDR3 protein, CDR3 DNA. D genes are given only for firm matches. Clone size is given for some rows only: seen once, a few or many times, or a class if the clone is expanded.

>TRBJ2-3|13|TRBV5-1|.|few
CASSYQAGDTQYF
TGCGCCAGCAGCTACCAGGCGGGAGATACGCAGTATTTT
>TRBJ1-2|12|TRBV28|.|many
CASSLGTRGYTF
TGTGCCAGCAGTCTCGGAACCCGTGGCTACACCTTC
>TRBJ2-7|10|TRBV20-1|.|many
CSASHAEQYF
TGCAGTGCTAGCCACGCCGAGCAGTACTTC
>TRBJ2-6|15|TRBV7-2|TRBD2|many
CASIAGGPGANVLTF
TGTGCCAGCATTGCGGGGGGCCCTGGGGCCAACGTCCTGACTTTC
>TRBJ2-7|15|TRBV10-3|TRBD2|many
CAITERLAGDSEQYF
TGTGCCATCACTGAAAGACTAGCGGGAGATTCCGAGCAGTACTTC
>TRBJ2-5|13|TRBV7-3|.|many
CASSNRKRETQYF
TGTGCCAGCAGCAACCGGAAAAGGGAGACCCAGTACTTC
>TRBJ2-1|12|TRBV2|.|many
CASSGTYNEQFF
TGTGCCAGCAGCGGAACCTACAATGAGCAGTTCTTC
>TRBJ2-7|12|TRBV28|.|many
CASNLLGDEQYF
TGTGCCAGCAACTTGTTGGGGGACGAGCAGTACTTC
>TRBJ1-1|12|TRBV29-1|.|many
CSAADGNTEAFF
TGCAGCGCCGCGGACGGGAACACTGAAGCTTTCTTT
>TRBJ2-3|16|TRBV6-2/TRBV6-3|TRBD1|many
CASSLGQGPFTDTQYF
TGTGCCAGCAGCCTGGGACAGGGACCCTTCACAGATACGCAGTATTTT
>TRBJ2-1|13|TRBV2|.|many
CASSSGPGVEQFF
TGTGCCAGCAGTTCGGGCCCCGGGGTTGAGCAGTTCTTC
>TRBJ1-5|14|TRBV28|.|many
CASSSPPSGQPQHF
TGTGCCAGCAGTAGTCCACCGTCGGGTCAGCCCCAGCATTTT
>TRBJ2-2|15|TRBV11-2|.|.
CASSQDWSNGGELFF
TGTGCCAGCAGCCAGGACTGGAGTAATGGCGGGGAGCTGTTTTTT
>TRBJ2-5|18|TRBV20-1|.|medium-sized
CSASFGWRSGPLKETQYF
TGCAGTGCTAGCTTTGGCTGGAGAAGCGGGCCCTTAAAAGAGACCCAGTACTTC
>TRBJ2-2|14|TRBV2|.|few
CASSSGLRTGELFF
TGTGCCAGCAGCTCGGGTTTACGCACCGGGGAGCTGTTTTTT
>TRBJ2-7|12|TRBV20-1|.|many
CSAQGGPYEQYF
TGCAGTGCCCAGGGGGGGCCGTACGAGCAGTACTTC
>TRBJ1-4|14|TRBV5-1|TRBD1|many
CASSLQGTREKLFF
TGCGCCAGCAGCTTACAGGGGACTCGGGAAAAACTGTTTTTT
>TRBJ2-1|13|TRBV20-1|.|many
CSARDSGRSEQFF
TGCAGTGCTAGAGACTCGGGGAGGAGTGAGCAGTTCTTC
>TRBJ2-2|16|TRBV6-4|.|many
CASGPVSGLSTGELFF
TGTGCCAGCGGGCCCGTGAGTGGACTAAGTACCGGGGAGCTGTTTTTT
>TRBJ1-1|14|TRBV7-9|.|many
CASGWGGEGTEAFF
TGTGCCAGCGGTTGGGGGGGGGAGGGCACTGAAGCTTTCTTT
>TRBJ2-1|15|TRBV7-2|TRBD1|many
CASTPDRGGLREQFF
TGTGCCAGCACCCCGGACAGGGGGGGACTTAGGGAGCAGTTCTTC
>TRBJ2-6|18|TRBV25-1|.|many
CASSEYRLGASGANVLTF
TGTGCCAGCAGTGAGTACAGGTTAGGGGCGTCTGGGGCCAACGTCCTGACTTTC
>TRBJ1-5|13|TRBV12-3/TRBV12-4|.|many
CASRKDGNQPQHF
TGTGCCAGCAGGAAGGATGGGAATCAGCCCCAGCATTTT
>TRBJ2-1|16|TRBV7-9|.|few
CASSFRVLGSSDEQFF
TGTGCCAGCAGCTTTCGTGTACTAGGATCATCCGATGAGCAGTTCTTC
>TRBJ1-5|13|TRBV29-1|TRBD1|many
CSVSTGVGQPQHF
TGCAGCGTTTCCACAGGGGTAGGCCAGCCCCAGCATTTT
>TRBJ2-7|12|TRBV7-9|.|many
CASSFGVDEQYF
TGTGCCAGCAGCTTCGGAGTAGACGAGCAGTACTTC
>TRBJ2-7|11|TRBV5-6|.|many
CASTGTYEQYF
TGTGCCAGCACGGGGACTTACGAGCAGTACTTC
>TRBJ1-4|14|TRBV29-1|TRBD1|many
CSGISTGGDEKLFF
TGCAGCGGCATATCGACAGGGGGCGATGAAAAACTGTTTTTT
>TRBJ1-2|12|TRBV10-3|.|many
CAIMGKNYGYTF
TGTGCCATCATGGGAAAGAACTATGGCTACACCTTC
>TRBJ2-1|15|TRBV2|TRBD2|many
CASSGGLAGNNEQFF
TGTGCCAGCAGCGGCGGACTAGCGGGAAACAATGAGCAGTTCTTC
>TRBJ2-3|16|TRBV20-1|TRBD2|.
CSASVPLAPSTDTQYF
TGCAGTGCTTCCGTCCCACTAGCGCCGAGCACAGATACGCAGTATTTT